What follows are 28 T cell receptor beta chains derived from one specimen sequenced in a study of blood T cell repertoires in COVID-19. Produced via immunoSEQ multiplex PCR; TCRdb's table is partial and in-frame only. This table has about 150,000 clones, 75% to 85% appearing once. The sequenced sample was peripheral blood. These receptors all come from a man in his 60s with active or convalescent COVID-19.

This clone was recorded only once. V gene TRBV6-2 or TRBV6-3 combines with J gene TRBJ2-3; D is undetermined. The CDR3 covers 13 residues. V shed 3 bases and J shed 6 bases, with 10 bases lying between them. The V gene's germline CDR1 is MNHEY and CDR2 SVGEGT. The CDR3 DNA sequence: TGTGCCAGCAGTTATCTTTCGGAGGATACGCAGTATTTT. Translated: CASSYLSEDTQYF.

This chain links TRBV27 with TRBJ1-5; D uncertain. The CDR3 contains 15 residues. Looked up from germline, CDR1 is MNHEY and CDR2 is SMNVEV (reference sequence). Between the trimmed V and J ends, which lost 0 bases and 6 bases, there was a span of 12 bases. The CDR3 DNA follows: TGTGCCAGCAGTTTATCCCCCCCGGGTATTCAGCCCCAGCATTTT. As protein: CASSLSPPGIQPQHF.

This sequence joins TRBV28 and TRBJ1-2; D possibly corresponds to TRBD1 (6 bases). V lost 2 bases and J lost 8, with 18 bases in between. Germline loops: CDR1 MDHEN, CDR2 SYDVKM. The CDR3 runs 15 residues. The CDR3 is CASSLGTQAPRGYTF. CDR3 DNA: TGTGCCAGCAGTTTAGGGACACAGGCCCCGAGGGGCTACACCTTC.

J is TRBJ1-1 and V is TRBV29-1, with TRBD1 identical over 9 bases. The CDR3 length is 14 residues. CDR1 is SQVTM and CDR2 is ANQGSEA in the germline V gene. The V and J ends lost 2 bases and 4 bases, in that order; junction bases with no gene match: 5. CDR3 sequence reads: CSVELTGGPTEAFF. CDR3 DNA: TGCAGCGTTGAACTGACAGGGGGGCCCACTGAAGCTTTCTTT.

As DNA, the CDR3 is TGTGCCAGCAGCTTGGGACTAGATTCCTACAATGAGCAGTTCTTC. Encoded protein: CASSLGLDSYNEQFF. This chain uses TRBV5-6 with TRBJ2-1, with D perhaps TRBD2 (6 bases). V shed 0 bases and J shed 1 base, with 8 bases lying between them. CDR1 SGHDT and CDR2 YYEEEE come from the germline V gene. The CDR3 extends over 15 amino acids.

The rearrangement uses TRBV7-2 and TRBJ1-2; TRBD1 matches 10 bases. Germline values: CDR1 SGHTA, CDR2 FQGNSA. The CDR3 covers 16 residues. V gave up 5 bases and J gave up 7 bases; unmatched junction bases: 13. The CDR3 DNA follows: TGTGCCAGCAGCCAACCCACCTTGACAGGGGGCGGTGGCTACACCTTC. This codes for CASSQPTLTGGGGYTF.

This chain joins TRBV10-3 and TRBJ1-6; the D gene is possibly TRBD1 (5 bases). The CDR3 contains 13 residues. Germline V gives CDR1 ENHRY, CDR2 SYGVKD. With 5 bases removed from V and 10 bases from J, the gap between germline ends came to 12 bases. CDR3 sequence (DNA): TGTGCCATCAGTCCGGGGGATCAATCACCCCTCCACTTT. Translation: CAISPGDQSPLHF.

The chain combines TRBV19 with TRBJ1-2; the match to TRBD1 covers 9 bases. V dropped 10 bases and J dropped 1; count of bases not matched to a gene: 7. Per germline, CDR1 LNHDA and CDR2 SQIVND (reference sequence). The CDR3 has 14 amino acids. This CDR3 is CATNRGLGNYGYTF. CDR3 coding DNA: TGTGCCACCAACAGGGGGCTGGGTAACTATGGCTACACCTTC.

V usage is TRBV30 and J usage is TRBJ2-3; 8 nucleotides line up with TRBD2. Looked up from germline, CDR1 is GTSNPN and CDR2 is SVGIG (reference sequence). V gave up 7 bases and J gave up 9 bases; unmatched junction bases: 12. The CDR3 extends over 13 amino acids. The CDR3 region has the DNA TGTGCCTTCAATCCGGGTAGCGGGAAAACGCAGTATTTT. It translates to CAFNPGSGKTQYF.

The rearrangement links TRBV2 to TRBJ1-6; D possibly corresponds to TRBD1 (5 bases). In germline, CDR1 is SNHLY, CDR2 FYNNEI. There are 14 residues in the CDR3. V was shortened by 3 bases and J by 8 bases, with 11 bases between the two germline ends. CDR3 coding DNA: TGTGCCAGCAGTGAGGTCCGCAGGGATTCACCCCTCCACTTT. Residues: CASSEVRRDSPLHF.

The chain is built from TRBV30 and TRBJ1-1; D is ambiguous. This CDR3 has 11 amino acids. With 4 bases removed from V and 10 bases from J, the gap between germline ends came to 13 bases. Germline CDR1 GTSNPN, CDR2 SVGIG (reference sequence). The CDR3 nucleotides are TGTGCCTGGACAGCGAGGCTTGTAGCTTTCTTT. Translated, it gives CAWTARLVAFF.

V gene TRBV5-4 combines with J gene TRBJ2-2; 9 nucleotides align to TRBD2. The junction had 2 bases not matched to a gene; V was cut back by 1 base and J by 4 bases. Germline V gene sequence: CDR1 SGHNT, CDR2 YYREEE (reference sequence). The CDR3 consists of 15 residues. DNA of the CDR3: TGTGCCAGCAGCTTGACTAGCGGGTCCACCGGGGAGCTGTTTTTT. This sequence encodes CASSLTSGSTGELFF.

This chain joins TRBV5-6 and TRBJ1-3, with D possibly matching TRBD1 (5 bases). CDR3 size: 14 residues. V shed 5 bases and J shed 1 base, with 10 bases lying between them. Germline-derived CDR1 and CDR2 are SGHDT and YYEEEE. The CDR3 coding sequence is TGTGCCAGCAGTTTCCAGGGTTCTGGAAACACCATATATTTT. It specifies CASSFQGSGNTIYF.

The chain is built from TRBV7-7 and TRBJ2-1; 7 nucleotides align to TRBD1. With V trimmed by 1 base and J by 1 base, 19 bases remained unmatched. Germline V lookup: CDR1 SSHAT, CDR2 FNYEAQ (reference sequence). The CDR3 runs to 21 residues. For the CDR3, the DNA is TGTGCCAGCAGCTTAGTTCTCAGGACAGGCCCCGTGAACCTGTCCTACAATGAGCAGTTCTTC. Its protein product is CASSLVLRTGPVNLSYNEQFF. Based on the CDR3 plus reference TRBV7-7 and TRBJ2-1, the full variable domain is GAGVSQSPRYKVTKRGQDVTLRCDPISSHATLYWYQQALGQGPEFLTYFNYEAQPDKSGLPSDRFSAERPEGSISTLTIQRTEQRDSAMYRCASSLVLRTGPVNLSYNEQFFGPGTRLTVL.

V is TRBV5-4 and J is TRBJ1-6, with 10 bases that match TRBD1. The V gene's germline CDR1 is SGHNT and CDR2 YYREEE (reference sequence). With V trimmed by 4 bases and J by 1 base, 5 bases remained unmatched. This CDR3 has 17 residues. The CDR3 reads CASSQTGGASYNSPLHF. CDR3 DNA sequence: TGTGCCAGCAGCCAGACAGGGGGCGCATCCTATAATTCACCCCTCCACTTT.

This clone has just one count. The same CDR3 can be traced to other DNA sequences in this sample. The chain uses TRBV27 and TRBJ1-5; TRBD1 is a possible D gene (6 bases). This CDR3 has 15 residues. V dropped 8 bases and J dropped 0 bases, with 14 bases sitting between them. CDR1 MNHEY and CDR2 SMNVEV come from the germline V gene (reference sequence). The CDR3 spells CASGLDSYSNQPQHF. CDR3 coding DNA: TGTGCCAGCGGATTGGACAGCTATAGCAATCAGCCCCAGCATTTT.

This clone was found once. V gene TRBV5-1 combines with J gene TRBJ2-3; tentatively, D is TRBD1 (5 bases). V was shortened by 0 bases and J by 4 bases, with 9 bases between the two germline ends. Germline V gives CDR1 SGHRS, CDR2 YFSETQ. This CDR3 has 14 amino acids. CDR3 DNA: TGCGCCAGCAGCTTGGTTCAGGGCCCAGATACGCAGTATTTT. Protein: CASSLVQGPDTQYF.

V gene TRBV24-1 combines with J gene TRBJ2-7; 10 bases fit TRBD2. CDR3 length: 15 residues. The V gene end was trimmed by 2 bases and the J gene end by 5 bases; junction bases not matched to a gene: 5. Per germline, CDR1 KGHDR and CDR2 SFDVKD. The CDR3 region has the DNA TGTGCCACCAGTGATTCTAGCGGGGGCTTGAACGAGCAGTACTTC. Amino acid sequence: CATSDSSGGLNEQYF.

The chain couples TRBV6-2 or TRBV6-3 to TRBJ2-7; no clear D. V was pared by 0 bases and J by 4 bases, with 4 bases between. The length of the CDR3 is 12 residues. CDR1 and CDR2 (germline): MNHEY, SVGEGT. The CDR3 DNA sequence: TGTGCCAGCAGTTACTCTCTTTACGAGCAGTACTTC. This encodes CASSYSLYEQYF.

CDR3 nucleotides: TGTGCCAGCAGTCAGGGCCTAAGGGGCTACACCTTC. Translated: CASSQGLRGYTF. The chain is built from TRBV28 and TRBJ1-2; maybe TRBD1 (5 bases). V was cut by 5 bases and J by 8 bases, with 12 bases left in between. CDR1 is MDHEN, CDR2 SYDVKM, per germline. This CDR3 is built from 12 residues.

The chain combines TRBV4-1 with TRBJ2-5, with TRBD2 identical over 7 bases. CDR1 is MGHRA, CDR2 YSYEKL, per germline. J was trimmed by 2 bases and V by 0 bases; bases with no gene match: 9. There are 17 residues in the CDR3. The CDR3, as DNA: TGCGCCAGCAGCCAAGATCGATTGTCTAGCGGACAAGAGACCCAGTACTTC. Protein: CASSQDRLSSGQETQYF.

The V and J genes are TRBV7-9 and TRBJ1-4; TRBD1 matches at 10 bases. CDR3 size: 17 residues. V dropped 3 bases and J dropped 2; count of bases not matched to a gene: 6. CDR1 is SEHNR and CDR2 is FQNEAQ in the germline V gene (reference sequence). The CDR3 spells CASSFRQGANTNEKLFF. The CDR3 DNA reads TGTGCCAGCAGCTTTAGACAGGGGGCGAACACTAATGAAAAACTGTTTTTT.

J is TRBJ2-3 and V is TRBV5-4; perhaps TRBD2 as D (5 bases). This CDR3 contains 13 residues. Per the germline V gene, CDR1 is SGHNT and CDR2 is YYREEE (reference sequence). Trimming stripped 0 bases from V and 4 bases from J, with 6 bases between. CDR3 in DNA: TGTGCCAGCAGCTTGGTTAGCGCAGATACGCAGTATTTT. Amino acid sequence: CASSLVSADTQYF.

This clone has only one observation. The rearrangement links TRBV6-1 to TRBJ1-2, with 7 nucleotides matching TRBD1. Germline V gives CDR1 MNHNS, CDR2 SASEGT. V trimming: 0 bases; J trimming: 8 bases; junction bases outside the gene matches: 21. This CDR3 has 19 residues. This CDR3 reads CASSEARWDSTINRRGYTF. CDR3 nucleotides: TGTGCCAGCAGTGAAGCGCGGTGGGACAGCACAATAAATCGGAGAGGCTACACCTTC.

The rearrangement joins TRBV19 to TRBJ2-2, with D maybe TRBD2 (6 bases). The V gene's germline CDR1 is LNHDA and CDR2 SQIVND (reference sequence). V dropped 6 bases and J dropped 7 bases, with 18 bases sitting between them. This CDR3 contains 15 residues. The CDR3: CASRHRDSSRGELFF. CDR3 bases: TGTGCCAGTAGACACCGGGACTCTAGTCGCGGGGAGCTGTTTTTT.

A word on this clone: This same CDR3 is encoded by further DNA sequences in the sample. This chain uses TRBV11-3 with TRBJ2-7, with D possibly TRBD2 on 6 matching bases. CDR3 length: 14 amino acids. Germline loops: CDR1 SGHNT, CDR2 YENEEA. With 1 base removed from V and 3 bases from J, the gap between germline ends came to 10 bases. The CDR3 sequence is CASSLVAGSYEQYF. The CDR3 nucleotides read TGTGCCAGCAGCTTAGTCGCGGGAAGCTACGAGCAGTACTTC.

This clone was detected many times. This chain connects TRBV27 to TRBJ2-3; the match to TRBD2 covers 10 bases. The germline V gene has CDR1 MNHEY and CDR2 SMNVEV (reference sequence). This CDR3 contains 15 residues. With 0 bases clipped from V and 10 bases from J, the junction kept 7 bases outside the gene matches. The CDR3 protein is CASSLSGTSVIPQYF. In nucleotides, the CDR3 is TGTGCCAGCAGTTTATCGGGGACTAGCGTCATTCCGCAGTATTTT.

The chain uses TRBV7-2 and TRBJ1-1; 7 bases line up with TRBD1. Germline lookup yields CDR1 SGHTA and CDR2 FQGNSA. With 6 bases clipped from V and 1 base from J, the junction kept 5 bases outside the gene matches. This CDR3 comprises 14 residues. This chain's CDR3 is CASSPGGTNTEAFF. CDR3 DNA sequence: TGTGCCAGCAGTCCAGGGGGAACGAACACTGAAGCTTTCTTT.